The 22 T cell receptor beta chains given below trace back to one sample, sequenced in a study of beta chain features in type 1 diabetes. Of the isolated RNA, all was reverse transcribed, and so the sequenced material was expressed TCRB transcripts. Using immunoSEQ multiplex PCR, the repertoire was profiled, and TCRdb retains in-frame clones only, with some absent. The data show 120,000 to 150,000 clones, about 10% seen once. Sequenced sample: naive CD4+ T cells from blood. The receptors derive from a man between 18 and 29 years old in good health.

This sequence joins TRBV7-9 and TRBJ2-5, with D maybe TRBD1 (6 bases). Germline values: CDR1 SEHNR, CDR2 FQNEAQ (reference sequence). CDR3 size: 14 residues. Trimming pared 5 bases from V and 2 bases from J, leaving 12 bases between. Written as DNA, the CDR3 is TGTGCCAGCAGCCTACGACAGGTTCAAGAGACCCAGTACTTC. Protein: CASSLRQVQETQYF.

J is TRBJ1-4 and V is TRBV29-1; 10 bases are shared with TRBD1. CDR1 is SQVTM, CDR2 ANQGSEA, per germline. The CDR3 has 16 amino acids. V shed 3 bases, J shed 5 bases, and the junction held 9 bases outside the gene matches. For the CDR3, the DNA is TGCAGCGTTGAGACCGGTCGGACAGGGGGGAATGAAAAACTGTTTTTT. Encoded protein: CSVETGRTGGNEKLFF.

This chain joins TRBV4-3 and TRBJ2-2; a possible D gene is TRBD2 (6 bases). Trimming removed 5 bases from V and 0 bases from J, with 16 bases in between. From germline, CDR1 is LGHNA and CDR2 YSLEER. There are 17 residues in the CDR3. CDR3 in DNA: TGCGCCAGCAGCAGACAACCCGGGACTTCGAACACCGGGGAGCTGTTTTTT. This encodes CASSRQPGTSNTGELFF.

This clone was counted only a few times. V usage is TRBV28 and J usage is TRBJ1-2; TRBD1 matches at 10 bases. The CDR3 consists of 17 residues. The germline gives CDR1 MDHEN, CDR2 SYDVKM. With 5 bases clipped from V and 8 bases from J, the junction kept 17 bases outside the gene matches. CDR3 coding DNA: TGTGCCAGCAGTCCTTACCTCACGACAGGGGGCGCGGGAGGCTACACCTTC. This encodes CASSPYLTTGGAGGYTF.

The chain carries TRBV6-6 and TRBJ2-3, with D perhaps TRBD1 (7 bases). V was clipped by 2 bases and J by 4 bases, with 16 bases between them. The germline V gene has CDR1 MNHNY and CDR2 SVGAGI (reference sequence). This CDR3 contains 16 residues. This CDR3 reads CASSYTTGRFADTQYF. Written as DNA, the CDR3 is TGTGCCAGCAGTTACACGACAGGGAGGTTCGCAGATACGCAGTATTTT.

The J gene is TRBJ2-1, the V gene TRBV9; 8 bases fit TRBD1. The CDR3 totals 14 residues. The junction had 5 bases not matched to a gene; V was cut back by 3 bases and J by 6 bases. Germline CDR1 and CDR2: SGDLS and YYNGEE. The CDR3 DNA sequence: TGTGCCAGCAGCGCCGGACAGGGATCCAATGAGCAGTTCTTC. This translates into CASSAGQGSNEQFF.

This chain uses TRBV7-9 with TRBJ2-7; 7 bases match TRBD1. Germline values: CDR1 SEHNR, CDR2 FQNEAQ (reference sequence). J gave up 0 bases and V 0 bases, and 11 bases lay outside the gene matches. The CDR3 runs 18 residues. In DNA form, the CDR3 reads TGTGCCAGCAGCTTAGCGCTAACTTTAGGGGGCTCCTCCTACGAGCAGTACTTC. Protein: CASSLALTLGGSSYEQYF.

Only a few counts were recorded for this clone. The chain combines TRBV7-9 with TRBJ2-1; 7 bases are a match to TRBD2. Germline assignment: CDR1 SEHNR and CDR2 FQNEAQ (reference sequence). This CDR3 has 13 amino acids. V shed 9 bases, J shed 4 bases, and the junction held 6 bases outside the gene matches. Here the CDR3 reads CASGLDLYNEQFF. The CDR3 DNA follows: TGTGCCAGTGGACTAGATCTTTACAATGAGCAGTTCTTC. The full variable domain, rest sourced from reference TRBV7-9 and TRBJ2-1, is DTGVSQNPRHKITKRGQNVTFRCDPISEHNRLYWYRQTLGQGPEFLTYFQNEAQLEKSRLLSDRFSAERPKGSFSTLEIQRTEQGDSAMYLCASGLDLYNEQFFGPGTRLTVL.

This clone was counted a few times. CDR3 sequence (DNA): TGTGCCAGCTCACCCCCACAGGGGGCCGCCACCGGGGAGCTGTTTTTT. Translation gives CASSPPQGAATGELFF. The chain joins TRBV18 to TRBJ2-2; 9 positions match TRBD1. The length of the CDR3 is 16 residues. The ends lost 3 bases at V and 4 bases at J; junction bases unmatched: 6. Looked up from germline, CDR1 is KGHSH and CDR2 is LQKENI.

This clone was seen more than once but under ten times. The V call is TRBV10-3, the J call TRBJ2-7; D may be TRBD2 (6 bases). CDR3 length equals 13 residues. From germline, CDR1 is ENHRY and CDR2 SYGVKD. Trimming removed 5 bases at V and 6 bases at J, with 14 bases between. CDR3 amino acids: CAISSGTELEQYF. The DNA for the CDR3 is TGTGCCATCAGTTCCGGGACTGAACTCGAGCAGTACTTC.

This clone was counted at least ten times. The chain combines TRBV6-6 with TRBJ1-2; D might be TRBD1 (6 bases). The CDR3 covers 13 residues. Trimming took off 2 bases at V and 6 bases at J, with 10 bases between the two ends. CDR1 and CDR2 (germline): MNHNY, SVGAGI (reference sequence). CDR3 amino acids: CASSYAGADGYTF. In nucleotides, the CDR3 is TGTGCCAGCAGTTACGCAGGGGCGGATGGCTACACCTTC.

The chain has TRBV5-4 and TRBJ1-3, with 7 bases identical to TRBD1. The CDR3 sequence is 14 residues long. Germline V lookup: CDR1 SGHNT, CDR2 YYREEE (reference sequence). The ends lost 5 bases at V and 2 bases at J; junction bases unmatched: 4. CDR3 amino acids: CASSFQGAGNTIYF. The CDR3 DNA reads TGTGCCAGCAGTTTCCAGGGGGCTGGAAACACCATATATTTT.

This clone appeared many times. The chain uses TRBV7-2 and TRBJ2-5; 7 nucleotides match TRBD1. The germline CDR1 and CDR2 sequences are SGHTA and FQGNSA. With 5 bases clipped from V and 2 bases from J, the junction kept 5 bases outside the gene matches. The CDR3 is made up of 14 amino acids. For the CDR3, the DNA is TGTGCCAGCAGCGCGCCGGGACAGCAAGAGACCCAGTACTTC. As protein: CASSAPGQQETQYF.

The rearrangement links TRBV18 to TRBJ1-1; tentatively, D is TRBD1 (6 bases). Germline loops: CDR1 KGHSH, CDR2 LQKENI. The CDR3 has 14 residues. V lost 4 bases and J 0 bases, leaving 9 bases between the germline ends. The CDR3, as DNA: TGTGCCAGCTCACAACGGACAGTGAACACTGAAGCTTTCTTT. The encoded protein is CASSQRTVNTEAFF.

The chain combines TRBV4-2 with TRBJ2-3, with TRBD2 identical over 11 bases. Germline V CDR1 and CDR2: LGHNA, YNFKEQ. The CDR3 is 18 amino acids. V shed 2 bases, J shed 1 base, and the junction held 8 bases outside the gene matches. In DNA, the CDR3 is TGTGCCAGCAGCCAAAAGAGTTTAGCGGGGGGGGGCACAGATACGCAGTATTTT. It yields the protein CASSQKSLAGGGTDTQYF.

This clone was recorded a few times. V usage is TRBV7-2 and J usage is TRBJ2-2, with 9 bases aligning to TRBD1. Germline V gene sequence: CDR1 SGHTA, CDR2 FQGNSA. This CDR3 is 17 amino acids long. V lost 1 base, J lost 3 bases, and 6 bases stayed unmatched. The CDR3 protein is CASSLGGTGLHTGELFF. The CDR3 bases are TGTGCCAGCAGCTTAGGCGGGACAGGGTTACACACCGGGGAGCTGTTTTTT. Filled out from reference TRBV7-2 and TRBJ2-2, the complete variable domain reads GAGVSQSPSNKVTEKGKDVELRCDPISGHTALYWYRQSLGQGLEFLIYFQGNSAPDKSGLPSDRFSAERTGGSVSTLTIQRTQQEDSAVYLCASSLGGTGLHTGELFFGEGSRLTVL.

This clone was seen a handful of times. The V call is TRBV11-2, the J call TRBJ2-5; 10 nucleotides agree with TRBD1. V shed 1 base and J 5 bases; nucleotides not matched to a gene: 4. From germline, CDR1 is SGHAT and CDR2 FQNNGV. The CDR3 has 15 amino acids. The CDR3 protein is CASSLGGQGRETQYF. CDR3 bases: TGTGCCAGCAGCTTAGGGGGACAGGGGCGGGAGACCCAGTACTTC.

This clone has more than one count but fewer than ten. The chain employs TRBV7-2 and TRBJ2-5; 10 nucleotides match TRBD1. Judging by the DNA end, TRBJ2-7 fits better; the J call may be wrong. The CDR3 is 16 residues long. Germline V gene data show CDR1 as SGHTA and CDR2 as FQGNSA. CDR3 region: CASSLAGTGVLYEQYF. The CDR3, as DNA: TGTGCCAGCAGCTTAGCGGGGACAGGGGTCCTCTACGAGCAGTACTTC.

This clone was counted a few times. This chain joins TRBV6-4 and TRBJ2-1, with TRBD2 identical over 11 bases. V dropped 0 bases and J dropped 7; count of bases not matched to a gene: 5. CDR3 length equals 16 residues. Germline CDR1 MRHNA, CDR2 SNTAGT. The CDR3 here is CASSDSSSGGLNEQFF. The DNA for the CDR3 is TGTGCCAGCAGTGACTCCTCTAGCGGGGGGCTGAATGAGCAGTTCTTC.

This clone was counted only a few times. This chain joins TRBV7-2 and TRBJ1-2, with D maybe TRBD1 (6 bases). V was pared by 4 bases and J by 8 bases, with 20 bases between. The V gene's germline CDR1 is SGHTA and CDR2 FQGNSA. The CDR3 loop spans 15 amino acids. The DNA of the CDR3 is TGTGCCAGCAGCTCTGGTGGGTACAGGGAAGGCGGCTACACCTTC. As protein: CASSSGGYREGGYTF.

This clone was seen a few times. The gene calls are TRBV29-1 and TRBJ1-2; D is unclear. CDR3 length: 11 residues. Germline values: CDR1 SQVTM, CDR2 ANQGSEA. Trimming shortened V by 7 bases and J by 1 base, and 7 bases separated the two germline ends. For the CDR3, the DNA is TGCAGCGCGAGTTTTAACTATGGCTACACCTTC. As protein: CSASFNYGYTF.

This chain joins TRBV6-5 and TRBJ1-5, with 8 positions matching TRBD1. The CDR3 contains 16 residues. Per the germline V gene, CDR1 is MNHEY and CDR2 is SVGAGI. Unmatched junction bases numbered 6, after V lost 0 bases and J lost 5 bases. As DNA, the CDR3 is TGTGCCAGCAGTTACTCGTTGGGGACAGGCGATCAGCCCCAGCATTTT. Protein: CASSYSLGTGDQPQHF.